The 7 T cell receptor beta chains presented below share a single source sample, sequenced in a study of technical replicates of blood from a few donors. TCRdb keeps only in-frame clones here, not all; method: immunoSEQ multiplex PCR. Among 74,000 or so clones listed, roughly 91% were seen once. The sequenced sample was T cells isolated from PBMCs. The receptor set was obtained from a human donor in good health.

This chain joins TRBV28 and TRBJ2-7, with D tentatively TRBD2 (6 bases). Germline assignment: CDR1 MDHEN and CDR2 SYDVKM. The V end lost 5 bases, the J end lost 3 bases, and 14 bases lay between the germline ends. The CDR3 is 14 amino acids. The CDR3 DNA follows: TGTGCCAGCAGTATAGACCGGGAGATCTACGAGCAGTACTTC. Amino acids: CASSIDREIYEQYF.

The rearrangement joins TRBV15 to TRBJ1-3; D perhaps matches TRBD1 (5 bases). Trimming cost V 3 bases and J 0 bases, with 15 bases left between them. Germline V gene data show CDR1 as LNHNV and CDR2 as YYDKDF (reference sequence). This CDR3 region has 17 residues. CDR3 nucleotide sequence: TGTGCCACCAGCAGCCCTACCGACAGACTCTCTGGAAACACCATATATTTT. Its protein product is CATSSPTDRLSGNTIYF.

The CDR3 spells CASSQAGVGNTEAFF. The CDR3, as DNA: TGCGCCAGCAGCCAAGCCGGGGTGGGGAACACTGAAGCTTTCTTT. V and J are TRBV4-1 and TRBJ1-1; D unclear. Germline assignment: CDR1 MGHRA and CDR2 YSYEKL. The CDR3 is 15 residues long. Trimming removed 1 base at V and 1 base at J, with 10 bases between.

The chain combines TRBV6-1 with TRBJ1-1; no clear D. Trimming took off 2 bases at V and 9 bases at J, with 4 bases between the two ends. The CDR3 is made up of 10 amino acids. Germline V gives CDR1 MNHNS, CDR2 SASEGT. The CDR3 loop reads CASSEYQAFF. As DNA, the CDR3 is TGTGCCAGCAGTGAATATCAAGCTTTCTTT.

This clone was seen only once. Here the CDR3 reads CASRIVQNTGELFF. The CDR3, as DNA: TGTGCCAGCAGGATAGTTCAAAACACCGGGGAGCTGTTTTTT. The rearrangement uses TRBV6-4 and TRBJ2-2; D gene ambiguous. Per the germline V gene, CDR1 is MRHNA and CDR2 is SNTAGT. The CDR3 consists of 14 residues. V was cut by 6 bases and J by 2 bases, with 10 bases left in between.

The CDR3 loop reads CASSQEEGGASNEQFF. Here the CDR3 DNA reads TGTGCCAGCAGCCAAGAGGAAGGTGGGGCGTCCAATGAGCAGTTCTTC. The chain employs TRBV4-2 and TRBJ2-1; weak D call: TRBD1 (5 bases). This CDR3 region has 16 residues. Germline V gene sequence: CDR1 LGHNA, CDR2 YNFKEQ. The germline V and J ends were trimmed by 0 bases and 6 bases, with 15 bases remaining between them.

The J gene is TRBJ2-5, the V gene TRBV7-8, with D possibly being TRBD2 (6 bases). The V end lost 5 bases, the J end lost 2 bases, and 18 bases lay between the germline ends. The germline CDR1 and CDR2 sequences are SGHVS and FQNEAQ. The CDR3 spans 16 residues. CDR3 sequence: CASSLRGGGNQETQYF. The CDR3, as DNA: TGTGCCAGCAGCCTAAGGGGTGGGGGGAATCAAGAGACCCAGTACTTC.